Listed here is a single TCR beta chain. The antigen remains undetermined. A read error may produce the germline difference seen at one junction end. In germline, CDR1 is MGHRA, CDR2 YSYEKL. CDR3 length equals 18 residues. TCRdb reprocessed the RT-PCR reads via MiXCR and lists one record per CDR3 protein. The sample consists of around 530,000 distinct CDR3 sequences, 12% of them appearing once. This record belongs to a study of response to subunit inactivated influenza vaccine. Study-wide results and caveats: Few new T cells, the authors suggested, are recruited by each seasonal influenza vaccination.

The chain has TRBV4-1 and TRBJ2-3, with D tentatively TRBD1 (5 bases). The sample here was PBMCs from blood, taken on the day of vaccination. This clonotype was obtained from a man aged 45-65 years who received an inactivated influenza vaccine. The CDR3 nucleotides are TGCGCCTGCAGCCAAGATCGGTCAGGGCGTATGAGGACAGATACGCAGTATTTT. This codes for CACSQDRSGRMRTDTQYF.